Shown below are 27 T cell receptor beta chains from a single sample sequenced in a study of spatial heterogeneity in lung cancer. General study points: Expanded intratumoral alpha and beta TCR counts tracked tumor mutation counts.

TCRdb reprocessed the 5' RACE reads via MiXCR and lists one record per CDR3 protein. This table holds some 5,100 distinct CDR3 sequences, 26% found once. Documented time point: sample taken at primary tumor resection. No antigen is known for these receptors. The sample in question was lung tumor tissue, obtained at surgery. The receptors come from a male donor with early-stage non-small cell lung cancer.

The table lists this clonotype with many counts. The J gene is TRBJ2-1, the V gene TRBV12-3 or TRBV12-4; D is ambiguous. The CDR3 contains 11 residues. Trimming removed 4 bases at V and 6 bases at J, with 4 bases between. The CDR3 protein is CASSWGNEQFF. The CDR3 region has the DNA TGTGCCAGCAGTTGGGGCAATGAGCAGTTCTTC.

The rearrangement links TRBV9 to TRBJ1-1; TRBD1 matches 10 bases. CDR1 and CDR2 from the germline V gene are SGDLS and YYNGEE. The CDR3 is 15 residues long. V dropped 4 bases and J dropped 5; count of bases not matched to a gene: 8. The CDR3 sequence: CASSFGDRGWTEAFF. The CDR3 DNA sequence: TGTGCCAGCAGCTTTGGGGACAGGGGTTGGACTGAAGCTTTCTTT.

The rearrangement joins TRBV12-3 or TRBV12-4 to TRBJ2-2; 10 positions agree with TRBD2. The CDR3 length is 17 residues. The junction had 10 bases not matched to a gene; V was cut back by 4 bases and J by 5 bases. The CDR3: CASSSLPTSGLTGELFF. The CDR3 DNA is TGTGCCAGCAGTTCCCTCCCGACTAGCGGGTTAACCGGGGAGCTGTTTTTT.

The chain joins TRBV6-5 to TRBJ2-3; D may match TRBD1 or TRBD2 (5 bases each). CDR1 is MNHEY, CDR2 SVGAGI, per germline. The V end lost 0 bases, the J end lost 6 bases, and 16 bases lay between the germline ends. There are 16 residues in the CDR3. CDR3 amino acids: CASSYSRTKRGDTQYF. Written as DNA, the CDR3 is TGTGCCAGCAGTTACTCGAGGACCAAGAGGGGCGATACGCAGTATTTT.

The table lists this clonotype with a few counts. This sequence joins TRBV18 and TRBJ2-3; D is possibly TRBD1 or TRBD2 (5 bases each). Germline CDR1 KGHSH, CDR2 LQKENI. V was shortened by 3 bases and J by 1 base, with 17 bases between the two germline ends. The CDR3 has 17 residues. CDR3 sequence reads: CASSPGWGNGGTDTQYF. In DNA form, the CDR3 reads TGTGCCAGCTCACCCGGATGGGGCAACGGGGGCACAGATACGCAGTATTTT.

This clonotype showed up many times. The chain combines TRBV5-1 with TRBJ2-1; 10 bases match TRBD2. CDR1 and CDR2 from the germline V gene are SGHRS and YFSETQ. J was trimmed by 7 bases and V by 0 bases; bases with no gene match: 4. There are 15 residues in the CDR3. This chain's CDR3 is CASSLGGLAVNEQFF. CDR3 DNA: TGCGCCAGCAGCTTGGGAGGACTAGCGGTGAATGAGCAGTTCTTC.

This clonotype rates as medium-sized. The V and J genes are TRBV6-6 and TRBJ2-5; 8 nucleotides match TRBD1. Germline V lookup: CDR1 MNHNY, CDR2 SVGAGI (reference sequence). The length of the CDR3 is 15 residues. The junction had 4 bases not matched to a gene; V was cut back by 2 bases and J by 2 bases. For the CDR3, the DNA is TGTGCCAGCAGTTACGGGACAGGATCACAAGAGACCCAGTACTTC. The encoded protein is CASSYGTGSQETQYF.

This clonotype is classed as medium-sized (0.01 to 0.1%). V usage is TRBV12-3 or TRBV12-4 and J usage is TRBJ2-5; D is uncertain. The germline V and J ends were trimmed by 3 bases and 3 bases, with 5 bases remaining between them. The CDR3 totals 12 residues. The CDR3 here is CASSFGEETQYF. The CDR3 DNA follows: TGTGCCAGCAGTTTCGGCGAAGAGACCCAGTACTTC.

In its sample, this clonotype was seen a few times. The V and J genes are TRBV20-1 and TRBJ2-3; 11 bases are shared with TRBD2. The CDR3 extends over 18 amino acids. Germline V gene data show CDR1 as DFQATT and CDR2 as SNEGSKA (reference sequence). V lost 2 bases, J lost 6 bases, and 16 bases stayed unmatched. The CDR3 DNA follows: TGCAGTGCTAGAAGACAGGGGATGACTAGCGGGACTTGGGATACGCAGTATTTT. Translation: CSARRQGMTSGTWDTQYF.

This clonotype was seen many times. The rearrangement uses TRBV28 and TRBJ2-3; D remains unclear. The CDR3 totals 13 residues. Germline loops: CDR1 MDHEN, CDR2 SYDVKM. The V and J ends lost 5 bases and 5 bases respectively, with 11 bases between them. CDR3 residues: CASSPLGGDTQYF. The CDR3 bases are TGTGCCAGCAGTCCCCTCGGCGGAGATACGCAGTATTTT.

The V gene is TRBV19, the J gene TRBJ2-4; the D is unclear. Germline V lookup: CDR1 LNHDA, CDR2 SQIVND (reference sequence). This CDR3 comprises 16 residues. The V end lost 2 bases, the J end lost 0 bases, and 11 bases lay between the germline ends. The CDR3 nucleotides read TGTGCCAGTAGTATATTCGACCAAGTAGCCAAAAACATTCAGTACTTC. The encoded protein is CASSIFDQVAKNIQYF.

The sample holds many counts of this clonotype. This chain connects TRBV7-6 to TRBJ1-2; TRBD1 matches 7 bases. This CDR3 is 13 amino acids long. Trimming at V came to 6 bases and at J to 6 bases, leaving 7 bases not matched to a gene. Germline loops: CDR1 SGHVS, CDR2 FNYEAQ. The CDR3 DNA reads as TGTGCCAGCAGTCAACCAGGGGGAAATGGCTACACCTTC. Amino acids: CASSQPGGNGYTF.

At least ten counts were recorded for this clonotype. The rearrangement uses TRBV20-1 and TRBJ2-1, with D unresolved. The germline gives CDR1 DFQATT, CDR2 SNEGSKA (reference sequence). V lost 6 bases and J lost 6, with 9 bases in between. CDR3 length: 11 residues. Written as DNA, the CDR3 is TGCAGTGCGTCGTTCCTCAATGAGCAGTTCTTC. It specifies CSASFLNEQFF.

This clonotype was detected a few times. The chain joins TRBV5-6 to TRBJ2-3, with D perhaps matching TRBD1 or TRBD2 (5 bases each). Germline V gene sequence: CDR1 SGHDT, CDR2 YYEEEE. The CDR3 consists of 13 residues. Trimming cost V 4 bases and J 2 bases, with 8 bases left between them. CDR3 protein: CASSRDHTDTQYF. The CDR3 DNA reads TGTGCCAGCAGCCGGGACCACACAGATACGCAGTATTTT.

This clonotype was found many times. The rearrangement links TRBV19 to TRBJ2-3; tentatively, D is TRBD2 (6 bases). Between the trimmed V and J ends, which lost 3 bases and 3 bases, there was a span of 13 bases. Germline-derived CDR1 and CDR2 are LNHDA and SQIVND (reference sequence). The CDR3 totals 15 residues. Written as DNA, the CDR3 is TGTGCCAGTAGTATTGCGGAGGGCTCAACAGATACGCAGTATTTT. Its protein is CASSIAEGSTDTQYF.

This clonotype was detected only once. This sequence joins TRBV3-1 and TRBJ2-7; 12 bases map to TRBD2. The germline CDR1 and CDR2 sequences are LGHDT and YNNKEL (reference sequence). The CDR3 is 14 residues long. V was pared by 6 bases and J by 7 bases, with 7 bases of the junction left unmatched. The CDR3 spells CASSPRLAGAEQYF. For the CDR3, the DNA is TGTGCCAGCAGTCCTAGACTAGCGGGAGCGGAGCAGTACTTC.

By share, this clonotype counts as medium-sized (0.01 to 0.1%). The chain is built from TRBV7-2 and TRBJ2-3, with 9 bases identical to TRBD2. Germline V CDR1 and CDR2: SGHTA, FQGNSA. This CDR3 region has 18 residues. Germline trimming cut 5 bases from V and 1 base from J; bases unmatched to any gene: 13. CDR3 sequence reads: CASSPSRSGGIGTDTQYF. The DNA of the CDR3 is TGTGCCAGCAGCCCATCCCGAAGCGGGGGGATAGGCACAGATACGCAGTATTTT.

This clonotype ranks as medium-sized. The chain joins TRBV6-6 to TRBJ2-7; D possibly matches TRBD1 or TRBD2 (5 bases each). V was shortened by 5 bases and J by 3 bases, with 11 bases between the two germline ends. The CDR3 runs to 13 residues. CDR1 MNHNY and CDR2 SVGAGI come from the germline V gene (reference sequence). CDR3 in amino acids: CASSRGRYYEQYF. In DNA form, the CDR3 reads TGTGCCAGCAGTCGGGGACGGTACTACGAGCAGTACTTC.

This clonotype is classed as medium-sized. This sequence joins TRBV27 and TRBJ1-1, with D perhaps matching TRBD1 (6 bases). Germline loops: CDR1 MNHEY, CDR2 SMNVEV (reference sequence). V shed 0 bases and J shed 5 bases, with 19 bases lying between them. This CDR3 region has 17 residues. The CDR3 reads CASSLSVWGRDGTEAFF. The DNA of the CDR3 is TGTGCCAGCAGTTTATCCGTTTGGGGGCGGGATGGAACTGAAGCTTTCTTT.

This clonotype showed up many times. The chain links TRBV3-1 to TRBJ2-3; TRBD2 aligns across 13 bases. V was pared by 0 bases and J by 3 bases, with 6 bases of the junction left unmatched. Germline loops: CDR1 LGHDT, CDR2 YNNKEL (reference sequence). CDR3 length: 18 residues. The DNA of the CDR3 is TGTGCCAGCAGCCAAGAGGGGGGACTAGCGGGACCTACAGATACGCAGTATTTT. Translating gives CASSQEGGLAGPTDTQYF.

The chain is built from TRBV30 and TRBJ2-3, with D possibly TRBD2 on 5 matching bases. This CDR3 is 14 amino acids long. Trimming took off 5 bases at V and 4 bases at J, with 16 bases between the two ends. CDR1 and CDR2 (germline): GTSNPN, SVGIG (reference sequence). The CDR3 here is CAWGVAGPPDTQYF. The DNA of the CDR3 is TGTGCCTGGGGGGTGGCGGGCCCACCAGATACGCAGTATTTT.

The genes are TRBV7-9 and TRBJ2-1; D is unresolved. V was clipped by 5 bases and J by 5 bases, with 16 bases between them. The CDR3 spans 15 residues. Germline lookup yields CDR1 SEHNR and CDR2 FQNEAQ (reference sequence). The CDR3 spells CASSQKIRLDNEQFF. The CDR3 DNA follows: TGTGCCAGCAGCCAAAAAATTAGGCTAGACAATGAGCAGTTCTTC.

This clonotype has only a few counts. CDR3 residues: CASSLASGRADEQFF. The CDR3 bases are TGTGCCAGCAGCTTGGCTAGCGGGAGGGCCGATGAGCAGTTCTTC. The V call is TRBV5-4, the J call TRBJ2-1; 12 bases are a match to TRBD2. V trimming: 0 bases; J trimming: 8 bases; junction bases outside the gene matches: 3. From germline, CDR1 is SGHNT and CDR2 YYREEE (reference sequence). The CDR3 is 15 amino acids.

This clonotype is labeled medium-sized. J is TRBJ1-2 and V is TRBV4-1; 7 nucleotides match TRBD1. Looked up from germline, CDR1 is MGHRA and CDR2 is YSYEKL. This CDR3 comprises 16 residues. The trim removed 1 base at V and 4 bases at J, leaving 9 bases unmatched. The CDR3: CASSQAPGQIIYGYTF. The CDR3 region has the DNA TGCGCCAGCAGCCAAGCCCCGGGACAGATCATCTATGGCTACACCTTC.

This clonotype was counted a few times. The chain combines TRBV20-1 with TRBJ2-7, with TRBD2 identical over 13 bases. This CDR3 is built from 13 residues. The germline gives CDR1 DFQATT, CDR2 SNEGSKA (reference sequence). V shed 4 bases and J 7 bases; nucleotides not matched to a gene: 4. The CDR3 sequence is CSATPGLAGEQYF. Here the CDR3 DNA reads TGCAGTGCTACCCCGGGACTAGCGGGAGAGCAGTACTTC.

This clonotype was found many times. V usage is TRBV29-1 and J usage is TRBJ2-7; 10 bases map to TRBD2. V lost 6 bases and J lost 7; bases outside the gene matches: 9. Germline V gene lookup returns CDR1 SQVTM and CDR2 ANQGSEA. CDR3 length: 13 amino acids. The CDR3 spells CSVPLAGQREQYF. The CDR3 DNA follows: TGCAGCGTCCCACTAGCGGGACAACGTGAGCAGTACTTC.

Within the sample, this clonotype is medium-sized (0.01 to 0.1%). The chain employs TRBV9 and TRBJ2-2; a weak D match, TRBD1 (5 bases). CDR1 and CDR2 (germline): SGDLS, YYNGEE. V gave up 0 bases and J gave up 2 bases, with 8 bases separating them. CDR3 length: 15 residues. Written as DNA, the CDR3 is TGTGCCAGCAGCGTAGCTGGACATAACACCGGGGAGCTGTTTTTT. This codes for CASSVAGHNTGELFF.